A selection of T cell receptor beta chains follows, all from one sample in a study of long-term antiretroviral therapy in people with HIV. Libraries were prepared by immunoSEQ multiplex PCR; TCRdb keeps only in-frame clonotypes and omits some of them. The sample lists about 40,000 clones, 85% to 90% seen once, with approximately 5.3% in the top ten. The source was unsorted PBMCs, collected 3.1 years after starting antiretroviral therapy. The receptors were sampled from a woman aged 50 to 60 with HIV. Each CDR3 is given with its conserved first and last residue. The D gene is left open where the match is weak. Part of the rows lack a size; the others show once, few, many or a class for expanded clones.

d_call,clone_size,v_call,j_call,cdr3_nt,cdr3_aa
.,.,TRBV21-1,TRBJ1-3,TGTGCCAGCAGCAAAGGGGGGGACAGCGGGGACTCTGGAAACACCATATATTTT,CASSKGGDSGDSGNTIYF
TRBD1,few,TRBV18,TRBJ1-2,TGTGCCAGCTCACCAGGGACAGAAAATAACTATGGCTACACCTTC,CASSPGTENNYGYTF
.,.,TRBV30,TRBJ2-2,TGTGCCTGGAGTGTACTAAGGGAAAACACCGGGGAGCTGTTTTTT,CAWSVLRENTGELFF
.,.,TRBV5-5,TRBJ2-1,TGTGCCAGCAGACATCGTGGCACCGGACAGCCCATTAGCTCCTACAATGAGCAGTTCTTC,CASRHRGTGQPISSYNEQFF
.,.,TRBV9,TRBJ2-5,TGTGCCAGCAGCACCAGGGTTATAGCAGAGACCCAGTACTTC,CASSTRVIAETQYF
.,few,TRBV7-9,TRBJ1-6,TGTGCCAGCAGCGGATGGACAGATAATTCACCCCTCCACTTT,CASSGWTDNSPLHF
.,.,TRBV11-2,TRBJ2-7,TGTGCCAGCAGCCCGAGACGGCATGGGCAGGTGAGCTCCTACGAGCAGTACTTC,CASSPRRHGQVSSYEQYF
TRBD1,few,TRBV5-1,TRBJ1-5,TGCGCCAGCAGCTTGCAAGGGGGCGATCAGCCCCAGCATTTT,CASSLQGGDQPQHF
TRBD2,once,TRBV7-6,TRBJ2-1,TGTGCCAGCACGGGACTAGCGGGGGCCAATGAGCAGTTCTTC,CASTGLAGANEQFF
TRBD2,.,TRBV7-9,TRBJ2-5,TGTGCCAGCAGGCCCAGACCGGGACTAGCGGTTGAGACCCAGTACTTC,CASRPRPGLAVETQYF
TRBD1,.,TRBV7-9,TRBJ2-7,TGTGCCAGCAGCCGGGACAGCTCCTACGAGCAGTACTTC,CASSRDSSYEQYF
TRBD2,.,TRBV7-8,TRBJ2-7,TGTGCCAGCAGCTACCGGGAGGGCCTTTACGAGCAGTACTTC,CASSYREGLYEQYF
TRBD1,.,TRBV19,TRBJ1-5,TGTGCCAGTAGTATTGGACAGGGGGCGGCTCAGCCCCAGCATTTT,CASSIGQGAAQPQHF
.,.,TRBV6-5,TRBJ1-1,TGTGCCAGCAGTTACTTTGGGGAAGCTTTCTTT,CASSYFGEAFF
.,.,TRBV11-2,TRBJ2-2,TGTGCCAGCAGCCAGGGGTACCGGGAGCTGTTTTTT,CASSQGYRELFF
.,.,TRBV2,TRBJ2-7,TGTGCCAGCACTCTCCGTGTCGGGTTAAATTACGAGCAGTACTTC,CASTLRVGLNYEQYF
.,.,TRBV5-6,TRBJ2-4,TGTGCCAGCAGCTCGGGAGTGGGGCTGAACATTCAGTACTTC,CASSSGVGLNIQYF
TRBD1,.,TRBV5-4,TRBJ2-7,TGTGCCAGCAGCAGACAGGGGTCTCTCGCCTACGAGCAGTACTTC,CASSRQGSLAYEQYF
.,.,TRBV11-2,TRBJ1-5,TGTGCCAGCGCAGTTATCGGGAGCAATCAGCCCCAGCATTTT,CASAVIGSNQPQHF
.,.,TRBV10-3,TRBJ1-3,TGTGCCATCAGTGAGGTTGGAAACACCATATATTTT,CAISEVGNTIYF
.,.,TRBV9,TRBJ2-7,TGTGCCAGCAGCGCCACAGGGATCGAGTACGAGCAGTACTTC,CASSATGIEYEQYF
.,once,TRBV9,TRBJ1-3,TGTGCCAGCAGCACCGGGGGGCTTCCTGGAAACACCATATATTTT,CASSTGGLPGNTIYF
.,.,TRBV4-2,TRBJ2-7,TGTGCCAGCAGCCAAGGGAGGATTCTTTCCTACGAGCAGTACTTC,CASSQGRILSYEQYF
TRBD1,.,TRBV30,TRBJ1-2,TGTGCCTGGAGTGTATTCCCGCGACAGGGCCCTGCCAATAACTATGGCTACACCTTC,CAWSVFPRQGPANNYGYTF
.,.,TRBV2,TRBJ2-7,TGTGCCAGCAGCCCCCTCGGGGACCCCCACGAGCAGTACTTC,CASSPLGDPHEQYF
TRBD1,.,TRBV10-3,TRBJ2-2,TGTGCCATCAGTGAGCGTGACAGGGCCGGGAACACCGGGGAGCTGTTTTTT,CAISERDRAGNTGELFF
TRBD2,once,TRBV5-8,TRBJ2-7,TGTGCCAGCAGCTTACGGCGGGGGGGCCAGTACGAGCAGTACTTC,CASSLRRGGQYEQYF
TRBD1,.,TRBV7-2,TRBJ1-4,TGTGCCAGCAGCCCTTTAGGTTCAGGGGGTGAAAAACTGTTTTTT,CASSPLGSGGEKLFF
.,.,TRBV6-6,TRBJ1-1,TGTGCCAGCAGACGGGGAAGAGTGACTGAAGCTTTCTTT,CASRRGRVTEAFF
TRBD1,.,TRBV5-1,TRBJ1-3,TGCGCCAGCAGCGCCGGACAGGGAATTGATGGAAACACCATATATTTT,CASSAGQGIDGNTIYF
TRBD1,.,TRBV5-1,TRBJ1-2,TGCGCCAGCAGCTTGGACAGGGGGTTAGGGAATGGCTACACCTTC,CASSLDRGLGNGYTF
.,.,TRBV30,TRBJ1-2,TGTGCCTGGAAAGACGGGAACTATGGCTACACCTTC,CAWKDGNYGYTF
TRBD1,few,TRBV7-9,TRBJ1-1,TGTGCCAGCAGCATCGGGACAGGAAGGACTGAAGCTTTCTTT,CASSIGTGRTEAFF
.,once,TRBV6-1,TRBJ2-3,TGTGCCAGCAGCCAAACAGGCAGTACGCAGTATTTT,CASSQTGSTQYF
.,.,TRBV19,TRBJ1-4,TGTGCCAGTAGTTGGGGTTTAGATAATGAAAAACTGTTTTTT,CASSWGLDNEKLFF
.,.,TRBV19,TRBJ2-5,TGTGCCAGTAGTATTTCTACAGGAGGGGTGGGCGAAGAGACCCAGTACTTC,CASSISTGGVGEETQYF
.,few,TRBV2,TRBJ1-2,TGTGCCAGCACTTGGGGACAAGACCTGTATGGCTACACCTTC,CASTWGQDLYGYTF
TRBD1,.,TRBV7-2,TRBJ2-3,TGTGCCAGCAGCACGGACAGGGTCAGCACAGATACGCAGTATTTT,CASSTDRVSTDTQYF
.,.,TRBV5-1,TRBJ2-1,TGCGCCAGCAGCTTGGGTCAGGGGAATGAGCAGTTCTTC,CASSLGQGNEQFF
.,.,TRBV21-1,TRBJ1-1,TGTGCCACCATAAGGAGGGGCCACAATATGAACACTGAAGCTTTCTTT,CATIRRGHNMNTEAFF
TRBD1,.,TRBV6-4,TRBJ1-2,TGTGCCAGCAGTGACTCGCCCGACAGGGGGTCTAGGACCTTC,CASSDSPDRGSRTF
.,.,TRBV20-1,TRBJ2-4,TGCAGTGCCAGTACAGGGTACCACAAATACTTC,CSASTGYHKYF
.,once,TRBV5-1,TRBJ2-4,TGCGCCAGCAGCTTGGGCCAGGGCTTAGCCAAAAACATTCAGTACTTC,CASSLGQGLAKNIQYF
TRBD1,.,TRBV4-2,TRBJ1-3,TGTGCCAGCAGCCAAGCGCGGAAACAGGGGGCAATAAACACCATATATTTT,CASSQARKQGAINTIYF
.,.,TRBV6-4,TRBJ2-2,TGTGCCAGCAGTACAGGAGTGAACACCGGGGAGCTGTTTTTT,CASSTGVNTGELFF
.,.,TRBV5-1,TRBJ2-1,TGCGCCAGCAGCCGTACCTTAGATGAGCAGTTCTTC,CASSRTLDEQFF
.,.,TRBV30,TRBJ1-3,TGTGCCTGGAACGTTGGGAACACCATATATTTT,CAWNVGNTIYF
.,.,TRBV7-7,TRBJ2-5,TGTGCTAGCAGCTTAAATACCGAAGGGACCCAGTACTTC,CASSLNTEGTQYF
.,.,TRBV9,TRBJ1-4,TGTGCCAGCAGTTCTGGGGGGGGGACTGATGAAAAACTGTTTTTT,CASSSGGGTDEKLFF
TRBD2,.,TRBV7-9,TRBJ2-1,TGTGCCAGCAGCCCGAAGAGAGGGACTAGTGGGGCAAATGAGCAGTTCTTC,CASSPKRGTSGANEQFF
TRBD1,.,TRBV14,TRBJ2-1,TGTGCCAGCAGGAAGGACAGGAGAGACAATGAGCAGTTCTTC,CASRKDRRDNEQFF
.,.,TRBV18,TRBJ1-2,TGTGCCAGCTCACCACAGGGGGCTAACTATGGCTACACCTTC,CASSPQGANYGYTF
TRBD2,.,TRBV5-1,TRBJ2-3,TGCGCCAGCAGCGCCGGGGGGGCCACGTTCACAGATACGCAGTATTTT,CASSAGGATFTDTQYF
TRBD2,.,TRBV11-1,TRBJ2-7,TGTGCCAGCAGCCCTGGACTAGCGGGGCACTACGAGCAGTACTTC,CASSPGLAGHYEQYF
TRBD2,.,TRBV5-5,TRBJ2-1,TGTGCCAGCGGGACTAGCGGGGGGGGCAATGAGCAGTTCTTC,CASGTSGGGNEQFF
.,.,TRBV25-1,TRBJ1-1,TGTGCCAGCAGTGCCGGGGGCTTGGACACTGAAGCTTTCTTT,CASSAGGLDTEAFF
.,.,TRBV29-1,TRBJ2-5,TGCAGCGTTCGGGTCGGGGAGACCCAGTACTTC,CSVRVGETQYF